A single sample is the source of the 5 T cell receptor beta chains below, sequenced in a study of blood T cell repertoires in COVID-19 (dated by TCRdb to 2019 to 2021). Library generation was performed with the immunoSEQ multiplex PCR assay. Entries here come from immuneACCESS through TCRdb and include only in-frame sequences with V and J called. Some clones fail to appear in such tables; in the studies checked, an unresolved V gene covers under half of the shortfall, and the cause of the remainder is unknown. The table for this sample lists about 19,000 clones; about nine tenths of them were counted only once. Around 10% of the sample is taken by the ten largest. Sequenced sample: peripheral blood. These receptors were collected from a human donor in a cohort sampled during active COVID-19.

The CDR3 reads CASSFLLSGNTIYF. The CDR3 DNA reads TGTGCCAGCAGCTTTCTTCTCTCTGGAAACACCATATATTTT. This sequence joins TRBV11-2 and TRBJ1-3; D remains unclear. This CDR3 region has 14 residues. CDR1 and CDR2 from the germline V gene are SGHAT and FQNNGV. With 3 bases removed from V and 0 bases from J, the gap between germline ends came to 6 bases. Full variable domain (remainder filled in from reference TRBV11-2 and TRBJ1-3): EAGVAQSPRYKIIEKRQSVAFWCNPISGHATLYWYQQILGQGPKLLIQFQNNGVVDDSQLPKDRFSAERLKGVDSTLKIQPAKLEDSAVYLCASSFLLSGNTIYFGEGSWLTVV.

The genes are TRBV7-6 and TRBJ2-7; 7 nucleotides match TRBD1. The germline V gene has CDR1 SGHVS and CDR2 FNYEAQ. V dropped 1 base and J dropped 3; count of bases not matched to a gene: 6. The CDR3 runs 15 residues. DNA for the CDR3: TGTGCCAGCAGCTTAGGACAGGGAGCCGACTACGAGCAGTACTTC. Amino acids: CASSLGQGADYEQYF.

The chain is built from TRBV7-7 and TRBJ2-1; 8 bases are a match to TRBD1. CDR3 size: 17 residues. Trimming at V came to 0 bases and at J to 5 bases, leaving 9 bases not matched to a gene. The germline V gene has CDR1 SSHAT and CDR2 FNYEAQ (reference sequence). The CDR3: CASSLAFGRGPDNEQFF. CDR3 sequence (DNA): TGTGCCAGCAGCTTAGCTTTTGGCAGGGGGCCCGACAATGAGCAGTTCTTC.

V gene TRBV25-1 combines with J gene TRBJ1-6; the D gene is possibly TRBD1 (5 bases). The CDR3 length is 15 residues. V was trimmed by 4 bases and J by 7 bases, leaving 14 bases between them. Germline lookup yields CDR1 MGHDK and CDR2 SYGVNS. The CDR3 protein is CASSVGGVGNSPLHF. The CDR3 DNA reads TGTGCCAGCAGTGTCGGGGGGGTAGGCAATTCACCCCTCCACTTT.

V gene TRBV9 combines with J gene TRBJ2-5; a possible D gene is TRBD2 (5 bases). Trimming removed 3 bases at V and 1 base at J, with 10 bases between. This CDR3 has 14 amino acids. The V gene's germline CDR1 is SGDLS and CDR2 YYNGEE. DNA of the CDR3: TGTGCCAGCAGCGCAACGCTAGCCCAAGAGACCCAGTACTTC. This codes for CASSATLAQETQYF.